These 7 T cell receptor beta chains were sequenced from one sample in a study of OX40 agonist ivuxolimab in advanced cancers. To prepare the library, the immunoSEQ multiplex PCR assay was applied. TCRdb obtained this table from immuneACCESS and retained in-frame rearrangements with V and J assigned. These tables miss some clones; where compared with another copy, unresolved V genes account for less than half of the shortfall, and the remainder is unexplained. This sample lists tens of thousands of clones; about 91% were detected once. The ten largest clones add up to roughly 4.9% of the sample. This specimen consisted of CD4+ or CD8+ T cells sorted from blood, obtained in a trial of the OX40 agonist ivuxolimab. The source of these receptors is an adult with an advanced solid tumor such as melanoma, head and neck, liver or kidney cancer.

V usage is TRBV4-1 and J usage is TRBJ2-2; 8 bases are a match to TRBD2. The CDR3 is made up of 18 amino acids. V dropped 0 bases and J dropped 4; count of bases not matched to a gene: 10. CDR1 and CDR2 (germline): MGHRA, YSYEKL. CDR3 sequence reads: CASSQEMGVAGPTGELFF. The CDR3 DNA is TGCGCCAGCAGCCAAGAGATGGGTGTAGCGGGGCCCACCGGGGAGCTGTTTTTT.

This chain joins TRBV5-1 and TRBJ1-1, with D possibly TRBD1 on 6 matching bases. V gave up 2 bases and J gave up 2 bases, with 10 bases separating them. Per the germline V gene, CDR1 is SGHRS and CDR2 is YFSETQ. This CDR3 comprises 14 residues. CDR3 in amino acids: CASSFRDTNTEAFF. The CDR3 region has the DNA TGCGCCAGCAGCTTCAGGGACACAAACACTGAAGCTTTCTTT. Together with reference TRBV5-1 and TRBJ1-1, the CDR3 gives the full variable domain: KAGVTQTPRYLIKTRGQQVTLSCSPISGHRSVSWYQQTPGQGLQFLFEYFSETQRNKGNFPGRFSGRQFSNSRSEMNVSTLELGDSALYLCASSFRDTNTEAFFGQGTRLTVV.

Note on this clone: At one boundary the junction diverges from the germline segment, which might be a read error. The chain links TRBV29-1 to TRBJ1-5, with D possibly being TRBD1 (6 bases). From germline, CDR1 is SQVTM and CDR2 ANQGSEA. The CDR3 loop spans 14 amino acids. The CDR3 DNA is TGCAGCGTTGAATTACAGGGTAGCGATCAGCCCCAGCATTTT. Its protein product is CSVELQGSDQPQHF.

The chain employs TRBV6-1 and TRBJ2-3; maybe TRBD1 (7 bases). The CDR3 runs 15 residues. Germline CDR1 MNHNS, CDR2 SASEGT. V lost 3 bases and J lost 1, with 11 bases in between. CDR3 region: CASSDPRGGTDTQYF. The CDR3 region has the DNA TGTGCCAGCAGTGATCCCAGGGGGGGCACAGATACGCAGTATTTT.

This chain links TRBV28 with TRBJ2-3; 8 bases are a match to TRBD2. Germline trimming cut 1 base from V and 3 bases from J; bases unmatched to any gene: 6. Germline V gene data show CDR1 as MDHEN and CDR2 as SYDVKM. This CDR3 contains 16 residues. CDR3 DNA sequence: TGTGCCAGCAGTTTATACGGGGGGGGAGCGACAGATACGCAGTATTTT. This translates into CASSLYGGGATDTQYF.

The V and J genes are TRBV18 and TRBJ2-7; D uncertain. This CDR3 is built from 12 residues. Germline V CDR1 and CDR2: KGHSH, LQKENI. V shed 3 bases and J shed 2 bases, with 5 bases lying between them. For the CDR3, the DNA is TGTGCCAGCTCACCGGGAACCTACGAGCAGTACTTC. It codes for CASSPGTYEQYF.

For the CDR3, the DNA is TGTGCCACCAGACTCGGGGGGCTAGGCGGGGAGCTGTTTTTT. It yields the protein CATRLGGLGGELFF. V gene TRBV15 combines with J gene TRBJ2-2; tentative D call: TRBD2 (7 bases). V was shortened by 6 bases and J by 7 bases, with 15 bases between the two germline ends. Germline loops: CDR1 LNHNV, CDR2 YYDKDF (reference sequence). There are 14 residues in the CDR3.